Shown below are 14 T cell receptor beta chains from a single sample sequenced in a study of T cells in Graves' hyperthyroidism and ophthalmopathy. Amplification targeted TCR beta CDR3 regions from RNA transcripts. First-round RT-PCR targeting the TCR CDR3 was performed with the HTBI primer set. One entry per CDR3 protein results from TCRdb running MiXCR on the multiplex PCR reads. This sample carries under 450,000 distinct CDR3 sequences, around 14% of them seen once, and the ten largest clones take approximately 8%. Source material: blood. The receptors here all came from a woman aged 18-29 years with Graves' hyperthyroidism.

This chain links TRBV12-3 or TRBV12-4 with TRBJ2-4, with D maybe TRBD2 (6 bases). The germline V and J ends were trimmed by 7 bases and 0 bases, with 16 bases remaining between them. The CDR3 length is 16 residues. CDR3 nucleotide sequence: TGTGCCAGCACGGTCGGTAGCGGTGTAGCCAAAAACATTCAGTACTTC. This translates into CASTVGSGVAKNIQYF.

This clonotype was detected only a few times. The germline gene is not matched at one end of the junction; a read error may be the cause. The V and J genes are TRBV27 and TRBJ2-7; TRBD1 is a possible D gene (6 bases). Germline CDR1 MNHEY, CDR2 SMNVEV (reference sequence). The CDR3 sequence is 14 residues long. CDR3 sequence reads: CASGLVQGPYEQYF. Written as DNA, the CDR3 is TGTGCCAGCGGTTTAGTACAGGGACCCTACGAGCAGTACTTC.

Remarks on this clonotype: A read error may account for a junction end that differs from germline. The rearrangement uses TRBV7-3 and TRBJ1-3; D is unclear. The CDR3 is made up of 13 amino acids. Germline V lookup: CDR1 SGHTA, CDR2 FQGTGA. Written as DNA, the CDR3 is TGTGCCAGCAGCTTAAGCTCTGCAAACACCATATATTTT. Encoded protein: CASSLSSANTIYF.

This clonotype was picked up many times. This chain joins TRBV28 and TRBJ1-1; D may be TRBD1 (6 bases). The germline V and J ends were trimmed by 3 bases and 4 bases, with 15 bases remaining between them. Germline loops: CDR1 MDHEN, CDR2 SYDVKM. CDR3 size: 15 residues. For the CDR3, the DNA is TGTGCCAGCAGTTTCGGGGCAGGGGAAGGCACTGAAGCTTTCTTT. This codes for CASSFGAGEGTEAFF.

This clonotype was counted only a few times. One base away lies a much larger clone, so this may be a sequencing read error. The chain employs TRBV6-2 or TRBV6-3 and TRBJ1-5, with D possibly being TRBD1 (6 bases). Germline V gives CDR1 MNHEY, CDR2 SVGEGT. The CDR3 loop spans 15 amino acids. V was clipped by 4 bases and J by 6 bases, with 16 bases between them. CDR3 coding DNA: TGTGCCAGCAGTTGCTCAGGGGCCGGCGGTCAGCCCCAGCATTTT. Amino acid sequence: CASSCSGAGGQPQHF.

This clonotype was found many times. The gene calls are TRBV6-5 and TRBJ1-2; 7 nucleotides match TRBD1. CDR1 and CDR2 (germline): MNHEY, SVGAGI. This CDR3 spans 17 amino acids. The junction had 17 bases not matched to a gene; V was cut back by 2 bases and J by 8 bases. This CDR3 reads CASSYGSGGNGLRGYTF. The CDR3 DNA follows: TGTGCCAGCAGTTACGGCTCAGGGGGAAACGGCCTGAGGGGCTACACCTTC.

The gene calls are TRBV15 and TRBJ2-6; maybe TRBD2 (5 bases). The germline V gene encodes CDR1 LNHNV and CDR2 YYDKDF (reference sequence). Trimming shortened V by 0 bases and J by 3 bases, and 9 bases separated the two germline ends. The CDR3 is 16 residues long. CDR3 DNA: TGTGCCACCAGCAGAGATGGTGAGGGTGGGGCCAACGTCCTGACTTTC. Its protein is CATSRDGEGGANVLTF.

The chain carries TRBV6-1 and TRBJ1-2; D unclear. Trimming removed 8 bases from V and 4 bases from J, with 5 bases in between. CDR3 length equals 10 residues. Looked up from germline, CDR1 is MNHNS and CDR2 is SASEGT. CDR3 DNA: TGTGCCAGCCATGGCTATGGCTACACCTTC. This translates into CASHGYGYTF.

CDR3 region: CASRAGTGVYNEQFF. The DNA of the CDR3 is TGCGCCAGCAGGGCCGGGACAGGAGTCTACAATGAGCAGTTCTTC. The chain employs TRBV5-1 and TRBJ2-1; 8 nucleotides agree with TRBD1. The CDR3 is 15 residues long. Germline V CDR1 and CDR2: SGHRS, YFSETQ. V lost 5 bases and J lost 3; bases outside the gene matches: 7.

The table lists this clonotype with many counts. This chain links TRBV30 with TRBJ2-2; 10 bases agree with TRBD2. The V gene end was trimmed by 5 bases and the J gene end by 1 base; junction bases not matched to a gene: 7. The CDR3 is made up of 16 amino acids. The germline V gene has CDR1 GTSNPN and CDR2 SVGIG (reference sequence). CDR3 loop: CAWHPASGGNTGELFF. Here the CDR3 DNA reads TGTGCCTGGCACCCTGCTAGCGGGGGGAACACCGGGGAGCTGTTTTTT.

This clonotype was detected ten times or more. The rearrangement joins TRBV6-5 to TRBJ1-1; D gene unclear. CDR3 length: 13 amino acids. The germline V gene has CDR1 MNHEY and CDR2 SVGAGI. The V and J ends lost 0 bases and 3 bases respectively, with 5 bases between them. CDR3 amino acids: CASSYSFDTEAFF. In nucleotides, the CDR3 is TGTGCCAGCAGTTACTCCTTTGACACTGAAGCTTTCTTT.

The chain recombines TRBV19 with TRBJ1-5; 8 bases are shared with TRBD1. CDR3 size: 14 residues. V lost 5 bases and J lost 6; bases outside the gene matches: 6. The V gene's germline CDR1 is LNHDA and CDR2 SQIVND (reference sequence). The CDR3 loop is CASSSQGGAQPQHF. For the CDR3, the DNA is TGTGCCAGTAGTTCACAGGGGGGTGCTCAGCCCCAGCATTTT. Supplemented by reference TRBV19 and TRBJ1-5, the full variable domain reads DGGITQSPKYLFRKEGQNVTLSCEQNLNHDAMYWYRQDPGQGLRLIYYSQIVNDFQKGDIAEGYSVSREKKESFPLTVTSAQKNPTAFYLCASSSQGGAQPQHFGDGTRLSIL.

Notes on this clonotype: A much larger clone is a single base away; this may be a read error. The genes are TRBV7-2 and TRBJ2-5; 7 positions match TRBD1. This CDR3 comprises 13 residues. Germline V gives CDR1 SGHTA, CDR2 FQGNSA. The junction had 5 bases not matched to a gene; V was cut back by 6 bases and J by 4 bases. The CDR3 DNA reads as TGTACCAGCAGGTCAACAGGGGCAGAGACCCAGTACTTC. This codes for CTSRSTGAETQYF.

The V gene is TRBV12-3 or TRBV12-4, the J gene TRBJ2-1, with unresolved D. Trimming shortened V by 6 bases and J by 9 bases, and 12 bases separated the two germline ends. This CDR3 contains 12 residues. This CDR3 is CASSLNWSEQFF. The CDR3 DNA is TGTGCCAGCAGCCTAAACTGGTCTGAGCAGTTCTTC.